This TCR beta chain came from a study of T cell changes during pregnancy in multiple sclerosis. The ends lost 6 bases at V and 7 bases at J; junction bases unmatched: 8. The CDR3 loop spans 14 amino acids. CDR1 and CDR2 from the germline V gene are WSHSY and SAAADI. Method: immunoSEQ multiplex PCR; TCRdb's copy keeps in-frame clones and lacks some. Of around 57,000 clones listed, 90% to 95% are singletons. The TCR was taken from a female donor in good health, enrolled as a control in a pregnancy study. Sequenced here: peripheral blood, sampled after pregnancy. The gene calls are TRBV10-2 and TRBJ2-1; 8 bases map to TRBD2. CDR3 in DNA: TGCGCCAGCAGGCGGACTAGCTCAGGGAATGAGCAGTTCTTC. It translates to CASRRTSSGNEQFF.